This TCR beta chain was captured in a study of blood T cell repertoires in COVID-19. Overall study: COVID-19 samples collected from the United States, Italy and Spain covered acute and convalescent phases. PBMCs, B-cell-depleted T cells, or T cells provided the cDNA or gDNA that made up the material.

Methods used by the authors: Reference gene primers were amplified, and this amplification served to estimate nucleated cell counts. Some clones are missing from TCRdb's copy, which holds only in-frame ones; the method was immunoSEQ multiplex PCR. D and trimming were read from the DNA, whereas the V and J calls and clone size are those reported in that table. The sample records about 140,000 clones, around 84% being singletons. Germline CDR1 MNHEY, CDR2 SMNVEV (reference sequence). The CDR3 runs to 15 residues. V lost 5 bases to trimming and J lost 1 base; unmatched junction nucleotides: 5. The genes are TRBV27 and TRBJ2-3; 8 bases agree with TRBD1. This sequence was found in a human donor in a cohort sampled during active COVID-19. The sample was peripheral blood. The DNA of the CDR3 is TGTGCCAGCAGTAGTTCGACAGGGGGCACAGATACGCAGTATTTT. This sequence encodes CASSSSTGGTDTQYF.